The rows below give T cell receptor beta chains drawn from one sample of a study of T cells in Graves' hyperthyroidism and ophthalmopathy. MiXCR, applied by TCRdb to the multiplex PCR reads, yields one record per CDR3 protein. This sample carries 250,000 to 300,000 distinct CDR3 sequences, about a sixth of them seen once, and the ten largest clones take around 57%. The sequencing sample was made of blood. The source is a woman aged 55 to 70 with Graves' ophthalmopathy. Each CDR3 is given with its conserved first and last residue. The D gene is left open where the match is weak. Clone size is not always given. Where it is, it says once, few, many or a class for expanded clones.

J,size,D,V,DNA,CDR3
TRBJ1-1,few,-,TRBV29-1,TGCAGCGGCCGAGGGGGGAACACTGAAGCTTTCTTT,CSGRGGNTEAFF
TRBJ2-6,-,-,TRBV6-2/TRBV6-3,TGTGCCAGCAGTTACTTTGGGACCGCCCAGACTTTC,CASSYFGTAQTF
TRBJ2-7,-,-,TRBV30,TGTGCCTGGATAGGGGGGCGATCCTACAATGAGCAGTACTTC,CAWIGGRSYNEQYF
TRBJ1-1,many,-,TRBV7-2,TGTGCCAGCACCCCTCCTACCGACGGGGCAGGGGTGAACACTGAAGCTTTCTTT,CASTPPTDGAGVNTEAFF
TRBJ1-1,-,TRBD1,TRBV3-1,TGTGCCAGCAGCCACAGACAGGGATTACGGACTGAAGCTTTCTTT,CASSHRQGLRTEAFF
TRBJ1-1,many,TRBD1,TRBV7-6,TGTGCCAGCAGCCTCGGGACAGGGAGGTCCTATTCGAACACTGAAGCTTTCTTT,CASSLGTGRSYSNTEAFF
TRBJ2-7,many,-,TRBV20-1,TGCAGTGCTAGAGGACCCCAGGGGATAGAGCAGTACTTC,CSARGPQGIEQYF
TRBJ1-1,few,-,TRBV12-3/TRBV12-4,TGTGCCAGCAGTTTAGGGACCGCAGGTGAAGCTTTCTTT,CASSLGTAGEAFF
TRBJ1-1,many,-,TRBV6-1,TGTGCCAGCAGTCAAATATTACGACGGGGGAACACTGAAGCTTTCTTT,CASSQILRRGNTEAFF
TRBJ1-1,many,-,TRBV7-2,TGTGCCAGCAGCTTACAGGGCCTCCAGAACACTGAAGCTTTCTTT,CASSLQGLQNTEAFF
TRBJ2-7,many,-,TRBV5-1,TGCGCCAGCAGCTTGGCAGCTAGCCGTACCTACGAGCAGTGCTTC,CASSLAASRTYEQCF
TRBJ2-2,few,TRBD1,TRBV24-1,TGTGCCACCAGTGATTTAGGGTGGACAGGGCAATCCGGGGAGCTGTTTTTT,CATSDLGWTGQSGELFF
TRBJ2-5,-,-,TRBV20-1,TGCAGTGCTAGAGGACAGGAGTTAGGGTACTTC,CSARGQELGYF
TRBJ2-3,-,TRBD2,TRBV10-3,TGTGCCATCAGCGGGACTAGCGGGAGCGGTAGCGATACGCAGTATTTT,CAISGTSGSGSDTQYF
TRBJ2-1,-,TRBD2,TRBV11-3,TGTGCCAGCAGCTTAGCTAGTCTAGCGGGGGGGAGGGAGCAGTTCTTC,CASSLASLAGGREQFF
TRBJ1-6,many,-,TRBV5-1,TGCGCCAGCAGCTTGGGACAGCCGAGGTCACCCCTCCACTTT,CASSLGQPRSPLHF
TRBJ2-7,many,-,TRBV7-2,TGTGCCAGCAGCTTCGACTGGTACGAGCAGTACTTC,CASSFDWYEQYF
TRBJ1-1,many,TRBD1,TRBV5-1,TGCGCCAGCAGCACCGAGACAGGGGGCGGGAACACTGAAGCTTTCTTT,CASSTETGGGNTEAFF
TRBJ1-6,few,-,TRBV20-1,TGCAGTGCTAGAGATCGGGGTGGGAATAATTCACCCCTCCACTTT,CSARDRGGNNSPLHF
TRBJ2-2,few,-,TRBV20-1,TGCAGTGCCCTAGCAAGATATTCTGGGGGTAGCACCGGGGAGCTGTTTTTT,CSALARYSGGSTGELFF
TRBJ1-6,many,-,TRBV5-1,TGCGCCAGCAGCTCCGGGGCCGGTATGAATAATTCACCCCTCCACTTT,CASSSGAGMNNSPLHF
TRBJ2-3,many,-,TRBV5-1,TGCGCCAGCAGCCCGTGGGGGGACGTGGCAGATACGCAGTATTTT,CASSPWGDVADTQYF
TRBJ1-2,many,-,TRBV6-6,TGTGCCAGCAGTTACTATCGCGGAGCTAACTATGGCTACACCTTC,CASSYYRGANYGYTF
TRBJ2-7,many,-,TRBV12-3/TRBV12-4,TGTGCCAGCAGTCCTGGAGAGGGGACGGGCGAGCAGTACTTC,CASSPGEGTGEQYF
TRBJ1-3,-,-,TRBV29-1,TGTGGAGTAGGAGAAGGAAACACCATATATTTT,CGVGEGNTIYF
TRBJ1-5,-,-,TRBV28,TGTGCCAGCAGTTCACAGGGTTGGCGCAATCAGCCCCAGCATTTT,CASSSQGWRNQPQHF
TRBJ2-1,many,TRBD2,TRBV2,TGTGCCAGCAGCCCGACTAGCGGGAGAGGAAAAAATGAGCAGTTCTTC,CASSPTSGRGKNEQFF
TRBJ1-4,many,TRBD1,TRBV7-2,TGTGCCAGCAGCCAGGGACAGAATGAAAAACTGTTTTTT,CASSQGQNEKLFF
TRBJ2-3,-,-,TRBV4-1,TGCGCCAGCAGCCCAGAACAAGGGGCAGATACGCAGTATTTT,CASSPEQGADTQYF
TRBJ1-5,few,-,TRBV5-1,TGCGCCAGCAGCTTGGTTGGGGAGCAGCCCCAGCATTTT,CASSLVGEQPQHF
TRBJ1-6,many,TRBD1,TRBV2,TGTGCCAGCAGTGGGGACAGGGGGGATTCACCCCTCCACTTT,CASSGDRGDSPLHF
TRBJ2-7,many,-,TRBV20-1,TGCAGTGGCCAGGACAGCTACGAGCAGTACTTC,CSGQDSYEQYF
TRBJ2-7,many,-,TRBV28,TGTGCCAGCAGTTTAAGGCGGGGCGAGCAGTACTTC,CASSLRRGEQYF
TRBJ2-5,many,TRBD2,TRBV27,TGTGCCAGCAGTTCCCCTTATAGGACTAGCGGGGGATTGTACCAAGAGACCCAGTACTTC,CASSSPYRTSGGLYQETQYF
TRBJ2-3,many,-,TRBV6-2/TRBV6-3,TGTGCCAGCGAACTCAAAAATACGCAGTATTTT,CASELKNTQYF
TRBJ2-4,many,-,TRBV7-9,TGTGCCAGCAGCGTAGACCTATGGACAGCGAGAGCCAAAAACATTCAGTACTTC,CASSVDLWTARAKNIQYF
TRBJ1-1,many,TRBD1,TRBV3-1,TGTGCCAGCAGGGGACAGCCGAACACTGAAGCTTTCTTT,CASRGQPNTEAFF
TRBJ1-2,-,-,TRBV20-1,TGCAGTGCTAGGGGGACTAGCGGAGGCTACACCTTC,CSARGTSGGYTF